One and the same sample provided the 9 T cell receptor beta chains below, sequenced in a study of a mutant IDH1 vaccine in newly diagnosed glioma (dated by TCRdb to the early 2020s). The library was built by means of the immunoSEQ multiplex PCR assay. TCRdb holds this immuneACCESS table with in-frame rearrangements only. Some clones are missing; in checked studies, unresolved V genes explain under half, and the rest has no known cause. A total of 20,000 to 25,000 clones appear in this sample, approximately 89% of them only once. The ten largest clonotypes hold under 7.5% of the sample. The antigens for these receptors are not known. The time point tag for this specimen amounts to: week 11, during vaccination. Each vaccine dose, consisting of 300 ug of a 20-mer mutant IDH1 peptide in Montanide, was administered subcutaneously with topical imiquimod. Source: PBMCs, taken from a glioma patient whose treatment included an IDH1 peptide vaccine. The receptor set was obtained from a woman between 35 and 50 years old with glioma.

The rearrangement joins TRBV19 to TRBJ1-2; D gene uncertain. Germline V gene sequence: CDR1 LNHDA, CDR2 SQIVND (reference sequence). Trimming pared 4 bases from V and 1 base from J, leaving 10 bases between. The CDR3 is 14 residues long. CDR3 nucleotides: TGTGCCAGTAGTAGGGCCGGATATAACTATGGCTACACCTTC. This sequence encodes CASSRAGYNYGYTF.

J is TRBJ2-2 and V is TRBV5-4, with D possibly called TRBD1 or TRBD2 (6 bases each). The V gene's germline CDR1 is SGHNT and CDR2 YYREEE (reference sequence). The V gene lost 4 bases and the J gene lost 3 bases, with 13 bases spanning the gap. The CDR3 has 15 residues. The CDR3: CASSTGASHTGELFF. Written as DNA, the CDR3 is TGTGCCAGCAGCACGGGGGCCTCCCACACCGGGGAGCTGTTTTTT.

The CDR3 region is CASSISGEHSGNTIYF. For the CDR3, the DNA is TGTGCCAGTAGTATATCGGGGGAACACTCTGGAAACACCATATATTTT. The gene calls are TRBV19 and TRBJ1-3; tentatively, D is TRBD1 (5 bases). The V end was cut by 2 bases, the J end by 0 bases, with 11 bases between. This CDR3 contains 16 residues. The germline V gene has CDR1 LNHDA and CDR2 SQIVND (reference sequence). The full variable domain, its missing parts supplied by reference TRBV19 and TRBJ1-3, is DGGITQSPKYLFRKEGQNVTLSCEQNLNHDAMYWYRQDPGQGLRLIYYSQIVNDFQKGDIAEGYSVSREKKESFPLTVTSAQKNPTAFYLCASSISGEHSGNTIYFGEGSWLTVV.

This clone was recorded only once. V usage is TRBV5-4 and J usage is TRBJ2-7, with TRBD2 matching over 7 bases. Germline CDR1 SGHNT, CDR2 YYREEE (reference sequence). The CDR3 is made up of 15 amino acids. Unmatched junction bases numbered 9, after V lost 4 bases and J lost 2 bases. The CDR3, as DNA: TGTGCCAGCAGCCCGTCGGGGGGAGGGGCCTACGAGCAGTACTTC. This gives the protein CASSPSGGGAYEQYF.

This chain connects TRBV5-1 to TRBJ2-7; tentative D call: TRBD2 (8 bases). The V gene lost 7 bases and the J gene lost 3 bases, with 20 bases spanning the gap. CDR3 length: 15 amino acids. Germline V gene data show CDR1 as SGHRS and CDR2 as YFSETQ. The CDR3 is CASGDSYSGNYEQYF. The CDR3 nucleotides read TGCGCCAGCGGGGACAGCTATAGCGGGAACTACGAGCAGTACTTC.

This chain joins TRBV5-1 and TRBJ1-6; weak D call: TRBD1 (6 bases). The CDR3 is made up of 16 amino acids. Looked up from germline, CDR1 is SGHRS and CDR2 is YFSETQ. V lost 0 bases to trimming and J lost 9 bases, with 16 bases between them. This chain's CDR3 is CASSLGPKQGGSPLHF. The CDR3 bases are TGCGCCAGCAGCTTGGGTCCAAAACAGGGAGGTTCACCCCTCCACTTT.

This clone was recorded once. This chain joins TRBV7-8 and TRBJ1-5; D is perhaps TRBD1 (5 bases). The V end was cut by 1 base, the J end by 7 bases, with 20 bases between. Germline loops: CDR1 SGHVS, CDR2 FQNEAQ. The CDR3 is 17 amino acids. In nucleotides, the CDR3 is TGTGCCAGCAGCTTAGGGTTCGGGACCGGAGAGGGGCAGCCCCAGCATTTT. Its translation: CASSLGFGTGEGQPQHF.

V usage is TRBV6-5 and J usage is TRBJ2-2; 8 bases match TRBD1. Germline CDR1 and CDR2: MNHEY and SVGAGI. The CDR3 is made up of 15 amino acids. V was pared by 5 bases and J by 5 bases, with 7 bases of the junction left unmatched. The CDR3 here is CASSARQGRTGELFF. Here the CDR3 DNA reads TGTGCCAGCAGTGCACGACAGGGGCGGACCGGGGAGCTGTTTTTT.

The rearrangement uses TRBV25-1 and TRBJ2-7, with D possibly TRBD2 on 7 matching bases. Trimming removed 4 bases from V and 6 bases from J, with 16 bases in between. CDR3 length: 14 amino acids. The germline CDR1 and CDR2 sequences are MGHDK and SYGVNS. The CDR3 DNA follows: TGTGCCAGCAGTGCTTCGGGGGGCTCGGTCGAGCAGTACTTC. Translated, it gives CASSASGGSVEQYF.